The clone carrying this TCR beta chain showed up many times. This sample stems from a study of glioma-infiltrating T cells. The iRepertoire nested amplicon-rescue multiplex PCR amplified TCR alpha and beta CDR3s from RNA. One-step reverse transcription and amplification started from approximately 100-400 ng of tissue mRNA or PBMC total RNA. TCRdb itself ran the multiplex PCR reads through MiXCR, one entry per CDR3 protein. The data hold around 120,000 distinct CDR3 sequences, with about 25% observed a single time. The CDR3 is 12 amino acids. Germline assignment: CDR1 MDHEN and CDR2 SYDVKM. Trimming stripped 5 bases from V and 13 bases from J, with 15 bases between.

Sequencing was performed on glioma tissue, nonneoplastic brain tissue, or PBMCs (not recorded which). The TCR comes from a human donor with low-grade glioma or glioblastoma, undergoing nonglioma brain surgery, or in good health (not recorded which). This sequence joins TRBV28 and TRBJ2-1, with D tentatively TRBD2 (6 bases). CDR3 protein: CASSRTISIQFF. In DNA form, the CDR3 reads TGTGCCAGCAGTCGGACTATCTCAATCCAGTTCTTC.